This TCR beta chain is from a study of cytomegalovirus exposure and HLA in healthy donors. It was the roughly 130-subject validation cohort, separate from the approximately 680-subject first cohort, to which the donors belonged. Study-level points and caveats: CMV antigen specificity of three CMV-associated chains was confirmed in vitro. The study labeled fewer than 200 TCR beta chains cytomegalovirus-associated. Despite most TCR sequences being rare, some public TCRs occurred in many donors.

Sequenced by immunoSEQ multiplex PCR; TCRdb stores in-frame clones only, minus some. The repertoire holds 150,000 to 200,000 clones, with approximately 87% as singletons. A few counts support this clone. Its antigen is undetermined. Germline CDR1 reads LNHDA; CDR2 reads SQIVND (reference sequence). Deletions cut 4 bases from V and 2 bases from J, with 3 bases between. The CDR3 consists of 11 residues. J is TRBJ2-7 and V is TRBV19; D not certain. Sequenced input: PBMCs. The receptor was derived from a woman in her 30s in good health and CMV-seronegative. The CDR3: CASSTAYEQYF. CDR3 DNA sequence: TGTGCCAGTAGTACGGCCTACGAGCAGTACTTC.